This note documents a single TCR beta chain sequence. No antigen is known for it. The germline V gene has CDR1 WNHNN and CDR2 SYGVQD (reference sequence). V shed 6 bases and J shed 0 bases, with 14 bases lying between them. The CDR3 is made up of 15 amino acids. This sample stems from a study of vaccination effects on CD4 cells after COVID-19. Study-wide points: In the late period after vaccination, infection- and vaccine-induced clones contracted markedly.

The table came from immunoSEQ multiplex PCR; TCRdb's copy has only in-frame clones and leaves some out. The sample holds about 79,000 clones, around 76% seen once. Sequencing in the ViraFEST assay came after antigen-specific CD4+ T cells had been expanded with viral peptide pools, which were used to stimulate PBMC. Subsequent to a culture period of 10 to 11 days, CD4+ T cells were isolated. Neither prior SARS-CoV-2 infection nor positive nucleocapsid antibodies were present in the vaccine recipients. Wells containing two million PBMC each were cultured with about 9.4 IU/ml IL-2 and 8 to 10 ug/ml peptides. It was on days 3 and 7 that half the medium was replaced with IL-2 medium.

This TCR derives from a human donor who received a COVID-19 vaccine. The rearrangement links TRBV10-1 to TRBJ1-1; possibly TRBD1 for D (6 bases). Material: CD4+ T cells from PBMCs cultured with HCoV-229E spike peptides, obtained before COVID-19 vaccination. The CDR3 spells CASRKNTGMNTEAFF. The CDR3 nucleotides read TGCGCCAGCAGAAAAAACACAGGGATGAACACTGAAGCTTTCTTT.